In its sample, the clone carrying this T cell receptor beta chain was seen many times. Its antigen is not identified. This record belongs to a study of T-cell reconstitution after alpha-beta-depleted transplantation in children. V was shortened by 0 bases and J by 3 bases, with 8 bases between the two germline ends. The V gene's germline CDR1 is SGHTA and CDR2 FQGNSA. The CDR3 is 14 amino acids. This sample's TCRbeta library carried unique molecular identifier barcodes. MiXCR, run by TCRdb on the PCR reads, gives a single entry per CDR3 protein. The sample has 65,000 to 75,000 distinct CDR3 sequences, 4% to 5% seen once. Study-wide results and limits: Several hundred rapidly expanded clones from non-depleted graft cells reportedly supplied alpha-beta T cells about two months post-transplant. The study traced high day-60 TCRbeta diversity in some patients to surviving recipient T cells and thymic progenitors. A year post-transplant, T-cell counts and diversity derived mostly from newly produced T cells.

Here the sequenced sample was PBMCs, mostly from graft donor cells, taken 180 days after TCRalphabeta/CD19-depleted stem cell transplant. The chain combines TRBV7-2 with TRBJ2-5; no firm D call. This sequence originates from a boy younger than two who had a stem cell transplant for acute myeloid leukemia, so the T cells may come from the graft donor. The CDR3 protein is CASSLALVEETQYF. The DNA for the CDR3 is TGTGCCAGCAGCTTAGCTTTAGTGGAAGAGACCCAGTACTTC.